Shown below are 24 T cell receptor beta chains from a single sample sequenced in a study of tumor-infiltrating lymphocytes in primary liver carcinoma. The investigators made TCR beta cDNA from 500 ng total RNA, using a constant-region primer. Slightly modified ARM-PCR served as the procedure for the TCR beta libraries. These libraries came from three rounds of nested multiplex PCR. Running about 11 cycles apiece, the first two PCR rounds relied on TRBV1-TRBV30 forward primers together with a C-beta reverse primer. MiXCR, run by TCRdb on the multiplex PCR reads, gives a single entry per CDR3 protein. The data hold roughly 78,000 distinct CDR3 sequences, with about 70% observed a single time. Co-extracting RNA and DNA was done with roughly 17-31 mg of unsorted bulk tissue as input. The sequenced sample consisted of liver tumor tissue from sampling region 4. Described subset: tumor region T4, right-lateral pole. The receptors stem from an older woman with primary liver carcinoma and hepatitis B virus infection.

Comments on this clonotype: An end of the junction differs from the germline gene, which may be a read error. The J gene is TRBJ1-2, the V gene TRBV5-1, with 9 positions matching TRBD1. CDR3 size: 13 residues. Germline loops: CDR1 SGHRS, CDR2 YFSETQ. CDR3 sequence (DNA): TGCGCCAGCAGCCAAGGACAGGGGAGTGGCTACAGCTTC. This codes for CASSQGQGSGYSF.

In this sample, this clonotype turned up many times. The chain recombines TRBV12-3 or TRBV12-4 with TRBJ1-2; D is unresolved. Trimming removed 6 bases from V and 3 bases from J, with 11 bases in between. CDR3 length equals 13 residues. The CDR3 DNA reads as TGTGCCAGCAGCTGGGCGGCCGACTATGGCTACACCTTC. Translated, it gives CASSWAADYGYTF.

This clonotype was counted only a few times. Possible read error: a much larger clone is one base away. V is TRBV5-1 and J is TRBJ1-3; D not resolved. CDR1 and CDR2 from the germline V gene are SGHRS and YFSETQ. This CDR3 contains 16 residues. The CDR3 nucleotides read TGCGCCAGCAACTTGACCCTATCCACCACGGGAAACACCATATATTTT. Encoded protein: CASNLTLSTTGNTIYF.

As for this clonotype: The junction does not match germline at one end; this may be a read error. The CDR3 coding sequence is TGTGCTAGCAATGCTTTGGGACAGGGTGAAAGTCAGCCCCAGTATTTT. Protein product: CASNALGQGESQPQYF. This sequence joins TRBV12-3 or TRBV12-4 and TRBJ1-5; TRBD1 matches 9 bases. The J call is uncertain, as TRBJ2-3 better fits the DNA end. This CDR3 has 16 residues.

This clonotype has ten or more counts. The CDR3: CASSLGDYSSYEQYF. In DNA form, the CDR3 reads TGTGCCAGCAGTTTAGGGGACTACAGCTCCTACGAGCAGTACTTC. The rearrangement uses TRBV28 and TRBJ2-7; 7 bases align to TRBD2. The ends lost 2 bases at V and 0 bases at J; junction bases unmatched: 4. Germline CDR1 and CDR2: MDHEN and SYDVKM. The CDR3 runs to 15 residues.

This clonotype was counted many times. J is TRBJ2-2 and V is TRBV10-1, with 7 bases fitting TRBD1. Germline V gene sequence: CDR1 WNHNN, CDR2 SYGVQD (reference sequence). J was trimmed by 3 bases and V by 5 bases; bases with no gene match: 9. CDR3 length: 16 residues. CDR3 bases: TGCGCCAGCAGTAAAGACCGGGACAGCTACACCGGGGAGCTGTTTTTT. This translates into CASSKDRDSYTGELFF.

By sample fraction, this clonotype is large. The genes are TRBV4-1 and TRBJ2-1, with a weak D call TRBD2 (6 bases). The length of the CDR3 is 17 residues. V lost 1 base to trimming and J lost 1 base, with 14 bases between them. From germline, CDR1 is MGHRA and CDR2 YSYEKL. Here the CDR3 reads CASSQGAGGGSYNEQFF. The CDR3, as DNA: TGCGCCAGCAGCCAAGGGGCTGGGGGAGGTTCCTACAATGAGCAGTTCTTC.

This clonotype was recorded at least ten times. V is TRBV4-1 and J is TRBJ1-2; maybe TRBD1 (5 bases). The CDR3 spans 16 residues. Germline V gene lookup returns CDR1 MGHRA and CDR2 YSYEKL. Trimming removed 1 base at V and 3 bases at J, with 15 bases between. CDR3 DNA sequence: TGCGCCAGCAGCCAAGGTGCGCCGGGGCGCGACTATGGCTACACCTTC. This gives the protein CASSQGAPGRDYGYTF.

J is TRBJ2-1 and V is TRBV2, with a weak D call TRBD2 (7 bases). CDR3 length: 15 residues. Trimming cost V 6 bases and J 5 bases, with 17 bases left between them. Germline CDR1 SNHLY, CDR2 FYNNEI. CDR3 coding DNA: TGTGCCAGCAGGGACAATGGGGGGGCCCACAATGAGCAGTTCTTC. Encoded protein: CASRDNGGAHNEQFF.

V is TRBV12-3 or TRBV12-4 and J is TRBJ2-1; D remains unclear. The CDR3 extends over 14 amino acids. Trimming removed 10 bases at V and 6 bases at J, with 19 bases between. DNA of the CDR3: TGTGCCATCTGTTTGGGTTCGGCGTCCAATGAGCAGTTCTTC. Protein sequence: CAICLGSASNEQFF.

A single count supports this clonotype. This may come from a read error, since a much larger clone is one base off. This rearrangement joins TRBV13 to TRBJ2-1; 10 bases match TRBD2. CDR3 length: 16 residues. V shed 4 bases, J shed 9 bases, and the junction held 12 bases outside the gene matches. Germline CDR1 and CDR2: PRHDT and FYEKMQ (reference sequence). DNA of the CDR3: TGTGCCAGCAGCTACAACAAAGCGGGAGGGGGGGGTGAGCAGTTCTTC. Protein product: CASSYNKAGGGGEQFF.

This chain joins TRBV7-3 and TRBJ2-5; D call uncertain. The germline V gene has CDR1 SGHTA and CDR2 FQGTGA. The CDR3 spans 13 residues. Trimming removed 2 bases at V and 5 bases at J, with 9 bases between. CDR3 bases: TGTGCCAGCAGCTTATCCCTGGGGGAGACCCAGTACTTC. Translating it yields CASSLSLGETQYF.

This clonotype was observed many times. The chain is built from TRBV13 and TRBJ2-3, with D uncertain. Germline lookup yields CDR1 PRHDT and CDR2 FYEKMQ (reference sequence). The V end lost 5 bases, the J end lost 1 base, and 19 bases lay between the germline ends. CDR3 length equals 17 residues. The CDR3 nucleotides read TGTGCCAGCAGCCCCCCTCCCAAAAAATGGGGCACAGATACGCAGTATTTT. This sequence encodes CASSPPPKKWGTDTQYF.

V and J are TRBV28 and TRBJ1-5; a possible D gene is TRBD1 (6 bases). This CDR3 has 13 amino acids. Trimming left V 8 bases short and J 9 bases short, with 17 bases between. Germline-derived CDR1 and CDR2 are MDHEN and SYDVKM. The CDR3, as DNA: TGTGCCAGCTCCTACAGGGAGGCTCGGCCCCAGCATTTT. This codes for CASSYREARPQHF.

A word on this clonotype: The CDR3 does not close with the conserved phenylalanine or tryptophan, likely indicating a read error. This sequence joins TRBV11-2 and TRBJ2-4; D is unclear. CDR3 length: 15 residues. CDR1 SGHAT and CDR2 FQNNGV come from the germline V gene. V dropped 0 bases and J dropped 0 bases, with 6 bases sitting between them. In nucleotides, the CDR3 is TGTGCCAGCAGCTTAGAAGGATTAGCCAAAAACATTCAGTACCTG. Translating gives CASSLEGLAKNIQYL.

This clonotype showed up just once. The conserved closing phenylalanine or tryptophan is absent in this CDR3, likely reflecting a read error. V and J are TRBV29-1 and TRBJ2-1; perhaps TRBD2 as D (6 bases). CDR3 length: 18 amino acids. CDR1 is SQVTM, CDR2 ANQGSEA, per germline. CDR3 nucleotides: TGCAGCGTTGGGGTGGGAGGTTTCTCTGCAAGCTCCTACAATGATCAGTTCTTA. This codes for CSVGVGGFSASSYNDQFL.

This clonotype was detected many times. The chain couples TRBV6-1 to TRBJ2-7; TRBD2 matches 7 bases. Germline loops: CDR1 MNHNS, CDR2 SASEGT. This CDR3 has 16 residues. With 5 bases clipped from V and 3 bases from J, the junction kept 13 bases outside the gene matches. In nucleotides, the CDR3 is TGTGCCAGCAGTTCCGGGTCGGGGGGACGGTACTACGAGCAGTACTTC. Translating gives CASSSGSGGRYYEQYF.

On this clonotype itself: A much larger clone lies one base from this, so it may be a read error. The rearrangement uses TRBV5-5 and TRBJ1-6, with D maybe TRBD1 (5 bases). The V end lost 4 bases, the J end lost 0 bases, and 8 bases lay between the germline ends. The CDR3 is 15 amino acids. CDR1 is SGHKS, CDR2 YYEKEE, per germline (reference sequence). CDR3 DNA: TGTGCCAGCAGCCCAGGGAACTCCTATAATTCACCCCTCCACTTT. Protein: CASSPGNSYNSPLHF. The whole variable domain, filled in from reference TRBV5-5 and TRBJ1-6, reads DAGVTQSPTHLIKTRGQQVTLRCSPISGHKSVSWYQQVLGQGPQFIFQYYEKEERGRGNFPDRFSARQFPNYSSELNVNALLLGDSALYLCASSPGNSYNSPLHFGNGTRLTVT.

As concerns this clonotype: One junction end disagrees with the germline gene, perhaps due to a read error. J is TRBJ2-1 and V is TRBV12-3 or TRBV12-4; D gene uncertain. The CDR3 is made up of 13 amino acids. CDR3 sequence reads: CASSRNSYNVQFF. The DNA of the CDR3 is TGTGCCAGCAGCCGTAACTCCTACAATGTGCAGTTCTTC.

Comments on this clonotype: This may come from a read error, since a much larger clone is one base off. V is TRBV5-4 and J is TRBJ2-2, with 10 bases fitting TRBD2. V lost 4 bases, J lost 2 bases, and 5 bases stayed unmatched. The CDR3 covers 16 residues. Germline assignment: CDR1 SGHNT and CDR2 YYREEE (reference sequence). The CDR3 is CASSQLAGLNTGELFF. In DNA form, the CDR3 reads TGTGCCAGCAGCCAACTAGCGGGACTTAACACCGGGGAGCTGTTTTTT.

The V call is TRBV19, the J call TRBJ2-4, with 11 positions matching TRBD2. Per the germline V gene, CDR1 is LNHDA and CDR2 is SQIVND (reference sequence). J gave up 6 bases and V 6 bases, and 4 bases lay outside the gene matches. The CDR3 sequence is 14 residues long. The CDR3: CASSPTSGGNIQYF. The DNA of the CDR3 is TGTGCCAGTAGCCCAACTAGCGGGGGAAACATTCAGTACTTC.

On this clonotype: This CDR3 is missing its conserved last phenylalanine or tryptophan, likely due to a read error. The DNA is omitted, as the CDR3 cannot be located on it reliably, and the CDR3 follows TCRdb's listing. V gene TRBV12-3 or TRBV12-4 combines with J gene TRBJ2-1; whether TRBD1, the table's D call, matches the DNA was not checked. The CDR3 spans 15 amino acids, including both terminal residues. The CDR3 here is CASSGWRGAVNEHFY.

On this clonotype: One end of the junction fails to match germline, which may point to a read error. V and J are TRBV5-8 and TRBJ1-1; no clear D. Germline assignment: CDR1 SGHTS and CDR2 YDEGEE. The CDR3 sequence is 12 residues long. Here the CDR3 DNA reads TGTGCCAGCAGCTTGCGGGGATCTGAAGCTCTCTTT. Its translation: CASSLRGSEALF.

Comments on this clonotype: Since the CDR3 does not end with the conserved phenylalanine or tryptophan, this likely comes from a read error. The V and J genes are TRBV10-3 and TRBJ2-7; D is uncertain. The CDR3 is 14 residues long. Germline V lookup: CDR1 ENHRY, CDR2 SYGVKD. Between the trimmed V and J ends, which lost 0 bases and 3 bases, there was a span of 9 bases. CDR3: CAISESRNDYEQYL. The CDR3 nucleotides read TGTGCCATCAGTGAGTCTCGGAACGACTACGAGCAGTACTTA.